This T cell receptor beta chain was documented in a study of cytomegalovirus exposure and HLA in healthy donors. Points from the study as a whole: For presence/absence analyses, sequencing depth was assumed to be roughly uniform across donors. The Asian-associated ancestry cluster reportedly had fewer N-insertions than the roughly 720-donor mean in a later analysis.

In regard to this clone: Its antigen is unidentified.

A multiplex PCR was run with 60 Vbeta primers and 13 Jbeta primers. The data were produced by immunoSEQ multiplex PCR, yet TCRdb's version contains in-frame clones alone and is incomplete. Its table lists about 34,000 clones. CDR3 length: 15 residues. CDR1 SGHTS and CDR2 YDEGEE come from the germline V gene. Trimming at V came to 0 bases and at J to 8 bases, leaving 5 bases not matched to a gene. The specimen was PBMCs. The chain uses TRBV5-8 and TRBJ1-4, with 9 bases lining up with TRBD1. The clonotype originates from a woman in her thirties or forties in good health and CMV-seropositive. The CDR3 here is CASSLEQGAGEKLFF. The CDR3 coding sequence is TGTGCCAGCAGCTTGGAACAGGGGGCTGGCGAAAAACTGTTTTTT.